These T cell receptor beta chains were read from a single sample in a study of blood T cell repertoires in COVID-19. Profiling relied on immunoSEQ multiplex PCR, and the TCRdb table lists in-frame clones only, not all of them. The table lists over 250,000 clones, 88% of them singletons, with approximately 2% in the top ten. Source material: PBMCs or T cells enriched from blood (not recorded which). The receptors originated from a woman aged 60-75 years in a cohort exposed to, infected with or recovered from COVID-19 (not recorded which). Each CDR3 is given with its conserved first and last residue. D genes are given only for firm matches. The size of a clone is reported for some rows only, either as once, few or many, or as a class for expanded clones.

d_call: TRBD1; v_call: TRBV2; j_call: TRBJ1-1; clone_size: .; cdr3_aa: CASSNRDRPSTEAFF; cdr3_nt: TGTGCCAGCAGCAACCGGGACAGGCCGAGCACTGAAGCTTTCTTT
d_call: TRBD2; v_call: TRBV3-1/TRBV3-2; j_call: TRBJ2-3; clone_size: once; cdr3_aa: CASSQDPAGVPDTQYF; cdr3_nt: TGTGCCAGCAGCCAAGATCCAGCGGGAGTGCCGGATACGCAGTATTTT
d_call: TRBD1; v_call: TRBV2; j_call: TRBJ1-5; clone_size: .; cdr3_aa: CASRQTGGNSNQPQHF; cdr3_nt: TGTGCCAGCAGGCAGACAGGGGGGAATAGTAATCAGCCCCAGCATTTT
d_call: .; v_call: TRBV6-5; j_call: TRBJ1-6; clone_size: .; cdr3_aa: CASSYWVPRGNSPLHF; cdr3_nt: TGTGCCAGCAGTTACTGGGTTCCTAGGGGAAATTCACCCCTCCACTTT
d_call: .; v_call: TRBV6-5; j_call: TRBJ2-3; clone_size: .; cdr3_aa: CASSSESDTQYF; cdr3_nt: TGTGCCAGCAGCTCGGAGTCAGATACGCAGTATTTT
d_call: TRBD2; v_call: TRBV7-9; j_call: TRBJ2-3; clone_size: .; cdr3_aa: CASSSKDVSGRTRTDTQYF; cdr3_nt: TGTGCCAGCAGCTCCAAAGACGTTAGCGGGAGGACCCGCACAGATACGCAGTATTTT
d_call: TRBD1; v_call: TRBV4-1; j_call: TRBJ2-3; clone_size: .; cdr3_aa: CASSQGTGNTDTQYF; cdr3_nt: TGCGCCAGCAGCCAAGGGACAGGAAACACAGATACGCAGTATTTT
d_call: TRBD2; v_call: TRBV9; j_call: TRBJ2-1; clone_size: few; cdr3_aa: CASSRTSSDNEQFF; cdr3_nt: TGTGCCAGCAGCCGGACTAGTTCCGACAATGAGCAGTTCTTC
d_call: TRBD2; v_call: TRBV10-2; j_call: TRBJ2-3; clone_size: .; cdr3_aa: CASKPTSGSPDTQYF; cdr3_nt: TGCGCCAGCAAACCGACTAGCGGGAGTCCAGATACGCAGTATTTT
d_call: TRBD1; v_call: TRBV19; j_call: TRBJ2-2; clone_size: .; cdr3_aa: CASSIVWTGDGELFF; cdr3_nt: TGTGCCAGTAGTATAGTCTGGACAGGGGATGGGGAGCTGTTTTTT
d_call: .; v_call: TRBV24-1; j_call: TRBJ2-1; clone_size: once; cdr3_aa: CATSDPRGQDYNEQFF; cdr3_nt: TGTGCCACCAGTGACCCTCGTGGACAAGATTACAATGAGCAGTTCTTC
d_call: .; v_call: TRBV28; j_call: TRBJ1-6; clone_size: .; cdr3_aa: CASSLGGQGRYNSPLHF; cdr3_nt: TGTGCCAGCAGTTTAGGGGGTCAGGGGCGTTATAATTCACCCCTCCACTTT
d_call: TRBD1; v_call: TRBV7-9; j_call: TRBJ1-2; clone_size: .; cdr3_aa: CASSPGQLYGYTF; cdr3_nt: TGTGCCAGCAGCCCGGGACAGCTCTATGGCTACACCTTC
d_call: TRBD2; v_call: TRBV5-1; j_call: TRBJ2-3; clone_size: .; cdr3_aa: CASSYGLAGGRGGTDTQYF; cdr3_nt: TGCGCCAGCAGCTACGGACTAGCGGGAGGTAGAGGGGGCACAGATACGCAGTATTTT
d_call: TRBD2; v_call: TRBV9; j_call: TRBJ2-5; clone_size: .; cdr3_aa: CASSGLAGGETQYF; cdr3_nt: TGTGCCAGCAGCGGGCTAGCGGGAGGAGAGACCCAGTACTTC
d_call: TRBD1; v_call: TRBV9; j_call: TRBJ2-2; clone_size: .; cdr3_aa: CASSATDRANTGELFF; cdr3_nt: TGTGCCAGCAGCGCCACGGACAGGGCGAACACCGGGGAGCTGTTTTTT
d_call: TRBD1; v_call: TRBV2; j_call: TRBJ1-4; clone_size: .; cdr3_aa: CASSKGAANEKLFF; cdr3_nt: TGTGCCAGCAGTAAGGGGGCGGCTAATGAAAAACTGTTTTTT